Shown below are 18 T cell receptor beta chains from a single sample sequenced in a study of T cell responses to AZD1222 COVID-19 vaccine. The table came from immunoSEQ multiplex PCR; TCRdb's copy has only in-frame clones and leaves some out. This table has fewer than 180,000 clones, 94% appearing once. The sample in question was peripheral blood, obtained on day 0 of AZD1222 vaccination. The receptors originated from an adult in good health.

CDR3 DNA: TGTGCCACCTTAGCGGGAGGCCGGTCCTACGAGCAGTACGTC. Amino acid sequence: CATLAGGRSYEQYV. The rearrangement links TRBV10-3 to TRBJ2-7; 10 bases are a match to TRBD2. CDR3 size: 14 residues. CDR1 ENHRY and CDR2 SYGVKD come from the germline V gene. V trimming: 10 bases; J trimming: 1 base; junction bases outside the gene matches: 7.

The CDR3 spells CATRNSESSYNEQFF. In DNA form, the CDR3 reads TGTGCCACACGAAATTCTGAGAGCTCCTACAATGAGCAGTTCTTC. V usage is TRBV7-9 and J usage is TRBJ2-1; no reliable D call. The length of the CDR3 is 15 residues. Germline CDR1 is SEHNR and CDR2 is FQNEAQ (reference sequence). The V end lost 10 bases, the J end lost 0 bases, and 16 bases lay between the germline ends.

J is TRBJ2-1 and V is TRBV7-9; the match to TRBD2 covers 12 bases. This CDR3 is built from 15 residues. Germline assignment: CDR1 SEHNR and CDR2 FQNEAQ (reference sequence). J gave up 8 bases and V 5 bases, and 7 bases lay outside the gene matches. In nucleotides, the CDR3 is TGTGCCAGCAGCCGGACTAGCGGGACGTGGGATGAGCAGTTCTTC. Translated: CASSRTSGTWDEQFF.

The rearrangement uses TRBV30 and TRBJ1-2; D perhaps matches TRBD1 (5 bases). The germline gives CDR1 GTSNPN, CDR2 SVGIG (reference sequence). Trimming took off 3 bases at V and 7 bases at J, with 18 bases between the two ends. This CDR3 has 14 amino acids. The CDR3 DNA sequence: TGTGCCTGGAGGGCGCAGGACCGTAGGGGTGGCTACACCTTC. Its protein is CAWRAQDRRGGYTF.

This sequence joins TRBV2 and TRBJ2-3, with TRBD2 matching over 10 bases. Germline CDR1 reads SNHLY; CDR2 reads FYNNEI. The CDR3 covers 17 residues. Trimming cost V 2 bases and J 2 bases; bases outside gene matches: 7. For the CDR3, the DNA is TGTGCCAGCAGTGAAAGCCTAGCGGGGGACTACACAGATACGCAGTATTTT. Translation: CASSESLAGDYTDTQYF.

This chain joins TRBV7-8 and TRBJ2-1, with D unresolved. The CDR3 sequence is 14 residues long. V was shortened by 0 bases and J by 3 bases, with 6 bases between the two germline ends. CDR1 and CDR2 from the germline V gene are SGHVS and FQNEAQ. DNA for the CDR3: TGTGCCAGCAGCTTAGCCAGGCGCTACAATGAGCAGTTCTTC. This gives the protein CASSLARRYNEQFF. Full variable domain (missing parts from reference TRBV7-8 and TRBJ2-1): GAGVSQSPRYKVAKRGQDVALRCDPISGHVSLFWYQQALGQGPEFLTYFQNEAQLDKSGLPSDRFFAERPEGSVSTLKIQRTQQEDSAVYLCASSLARRYNEQFFGPGTRLTVL.

The chain couples TRBV11-3 to TRBJ2-1; TRBD2 might be the D (6 bases). There are 17 residues in the CDR3. Deletions cut 2 bases from V and 0 bases from J, with 14 bases between. Germline loops: CDR1 SGHNT, CDR2 YENEEA. The CDR3 sequence is CASSLRGLGSSYNEQFF. As DNA, the CDR3 is TGTGCCAGCAGCTTACGCGGGCTCGGGAGCTCCTACAATGAGCAGTTCTTC.

This clone was picked up one time. The rearrangement joins TRBV19 to TRBJ2-2; no clear D gene. V was clipped by 7 bases and J by 0 bases, with 9 bases between them. The CDR3 has 14 amino acids. Germline V lookup: CDR1 LNHDA, CDR2 SQIVND (reference sequence). DNA for the CDR3: TGTGCCAGTAAAGTGGCAGCGAACACCGGGGAGCTGTTTTTT. This translates into CASKVAANTGELFF.

The chain uses TRBV6-2 or TRBV6-3 and TRBJ1-5, with TRBD1 as a possible D gene (6 bases). The CDR3 extends over 13 amino acids. The V end was cut by 5 bases, the J end by 7 bases, with 12 bases between. The germline gives CDR1 MNHEY, CDR2 SVGEGT. This chain's CDR3 is CASSNREAQPQHF. The CDR3 DNA reads TGTGCCAGCAGTAACAGGGAGGCACAGCCCCAGCATTTT.

The chain recombines TRBV5-8 with TRBJ2-1; 7 bases map to TRBD2. Germline trimming cut 8 bases from V and 5 bases from J; bases unmatched to any gene: 7. CDR3 length equals 13 residues. Germline values: CDR1 SGHTS, CDR2 YDEGEE. In nucleotides, the CDR3 is TGTGCCAGGGGGGAGGGTAGCGACAATGAGCAGTTCTTC. Translation gives CARGEGSDNEQFF. Variable domain in full (rest from reference TRBV5-8 and TRBJ2-1): EAGVTQSPTHLIKTRGQQATLRCSPISGHTSVYWYQQALGLGLQFLLWYDEGEERNRGNFPPRFSGRQFPNYSSELNVNALELEDSALYLCARGEGSDNEQFFGPGTRLTVL.

The CDR3 here is CAILADNGYNEQFF. The CDR3 nucleotides are TGTGCCATACTAGCGGACAATGGCTACAATGAGCAGTTCTTC. The chain links TRBV10-3 to TRBJ2-1; 8 bases fit TRBD2. The J segment lost 3 bases and the V segment lost 9 bases, leaving 7 bases of the junction unmatched. CDR1 is ENHRY, CDR2 SYGVKD, per germline. This CDR3 is 14 amino acids long.

The V and J genes are TRBV3-1 (or the pseudogene TRBV3-2) and TRBJ1-2; no clear D. From germline, CDR1 is LGHDT and CDR2 YNNKEL (reference sequence). The CDR3 is 12 residues long. Between the trimmed V and J ends, which lost 1 base and 7 bases, there was a span of 7 bases. The CDR3 DNA reads TGTGCCAGCAGCCAAGTACTAAGTGGCTACACCTTC. It translates to CASSQVLSGYTF.

The rearrangement links TRBV7-9 to TRBJ1-1, with D unclear. The V end lost 3 bases, the J end lost 11 bases, and 16 bases lay between the germline ends. CDR1 and CDR2 (germline): SEHNR, FQNEAQ (reference sequence). The CDR3 sequence is 13 residues long. The CDR3 is CASSFDTIVNAFF. The CDR3 nucleotides are TGTGCCAGCAGCTTCGATACGATCGTGAACGCTTTCTTT.

This clone was recorded a few times. The V and J genes are TRBV18 and TRBJ2-3; D not certain. In germline, CDR1 is KGHSH, CDR2 LQKENI. The CDR3 contains 13 residues. The ends were cut back, 1 base at V and 0 bases at J, with 2 bases in the middle. CDR3 protein: CASSPLSTDTQYF. The CDR3 nucleotides read TGTGCCAGCTCACCACTTAGCACAGATACGCAGTATTTT. The whole variable domain, filled in from reference TRBV18 and TRBJ2-3, reads NAGVMQNPRHLVRRRGQEARLRCSPMKGHSHVYWYRQLPEEGLKFMVYLQKENIIDESGMPKERFSAEFPKEGPSILRIQQVVRGDSAAYFCASSPLSTDTQYFGPGTRLTVL.

CDR3 nucleotide sequence: TGTGCCAGCAGCCAGGAGGACGGGGTCTACAATGAGCAGTTCTTC. Its translation: CASSQEDGVYNEQFF. The rearrangement joins TRBV4-2 to TRBJ2-1, with D perhaps TRBD2 (5 bases). CDR3 length equals 15 residues. CDR1 is LGHNA, CDR2 YNFKEQ, per germline. The V end lost 3 bases, the J end lost 3 bases, and 12 bases lay between the germline ends.

The chain joins TRBV10-2 to TRBJ2-3; D call uncertain. The V gene lost 6 bases and the J gene lost 6 bases, with 13 bases spanning the gap. Germline values: CDR1 WSHSY, CDR2 SAAADI. This CDR3 is 13 amino acids long. CDR3 sequence reads: CASRDTTRDTQYF. CDR3 coding DNA: TGCGCCAGCAGGGATACGACCAGGGATACGCAGTATTTT.

This clone was picked up one time. The rearrangement uses TRBV9 and TRBJ1-4, with a weak D call TRBD1 (6 bases). Per germline, CDR1 SGDLS and CDR2 YYNGEE. This CDR3 spans 15 amino acids. Trimming pared 0 bases from V and 5 bases from J, leaving 11 bases between. The CDR3 DNA is TGTGCCAGCAGCGTAGGGGGGACACTAAATGAAAAACTGTTTTTT. It is translated as CASSVGGTLNEKLFF.

The gene calls are TRBV11-2 and TRBJ2-3; tentative D call: TRBD1 (5 bases). V lost 1 base and J lost 6, with 14 bases in between. Germline CDR1 reads SGHAT; CDR2 reads FQNNGV. The CDR3 consists of 15 residues. The CDR3 loop reads CASSLVGQGWDTQYF. For the CDR3, the DNA is TGTGCCAGCAGCTTAGTTGGGCAGGGATGGGATACGCAGTATTTT.